This TCR beta chain is drawn from a study of vaccination and CD4 T cells after COVID-19. As for the study in general: At a median roughly 100 days (range 35 to 161) after diagnosis, post-COVID samples were drawn.

The Oncomine TCR Beta short-read assay was what sequenced the DNA obtained from cultured CD4+ T cells. TCRdb reprocessed the PCR reads via MiXCR and lists one record per CDR3 protein. The sample contains about 6,600 distinct CDR3 sequences, about 27% of which appear only once. Germline-derived CDR1 and CDR2 are DFQATT and SNEGSKA (reference sequence). Trimming took 6 bases from V and 7 from J; bases not matched to a gene: 6. The CDR3 extends over 12 amino acids. The treatment: approximately nine-day PBMC culture with coronavirus spike peptide pools or control peptides (ViraFEST assay). Ahead of the COVID-19 pandemic (2011-2018), the CD4+ T cells of the unexposed donor were collected. This clonotype is labeled medium-sized (0.01 to 0.1%). What it binds is not known.

The rearrangement links TRBV20-1 to TRBJ1-5, with 7 bases lining up with TRBD1. The origin of this receptor is a human donor in good health. Sequencing used CD4+ T cells from blood, cultured in vitro. CDR3 sequence: CSAMTGHQPQHF. The CDR3 region has the DNA TGCAGTGCCATGACAGGGCACCAGCCCCAGCATTTT.